The T cell receptor (beta chain) under discussion was sequenced for a study of early T cells in non-severe SARS-CoV-2 infection. Looking at the study overall: Sequencing of bulk RNA from unsorted whole blood was done, without chain pairing.

Individual cDNA molecules each received unique molecular identifiers attached to them. In TCRdb, the 5' RACE reads were re-called with MiXCR into one record per CDR3 protein. The sample consists of around 30,000 distinct CDR3 sequences, roughly 5% of them appearing once. Trimming left V 5 bases short and J 5 bases short, with 15 bases between. The CDR3 covers 13 residues. Germline V gives CDR1 DFQATT, CDR2 SNEGSKA (reference sequence). This clonotype came up many times. Sequencing was performed on whole blood. The chain couples TRBV20-1 to TRBJ2-5; perhaps TRBD2 as D (5 bases). This clonotype originated in an adult who was a healthcare worker with PCR-confirmed SARS-CoV-2 infection or an uninfected control (not recorded which). CDR3 nucleotide sequence: TGCAGTGCTCCGGGAACAAACGGGGAGACCCAGTACTTC. This codes for CSAPGTNGETQYF.